Here is one T cell receptor (beta chain) with its context. This entry is derived from a study of human T cells and chemical hapten exposure. Across the whole study: Affected patients, primarily female, had alopecia areata, totalis or universalis. Small pooled library volume differences mainly caused per-sample TCR yield variation.

The CDR3 covers 13 residues. V was trimmed by 8 bases and J by 0 bases, leaving 13 bases between them. Per germline, CDR1 GTSNPN and CDR2 SVGIG (reference sequence). It was the library that attached unique molecular identifiers to individual cDNA molecules. TCRdb recomputed calls from the RACE reads with MiXCR, one row per CDR3 protein. Seen here are approximately 57,000 distinct CDR3 sequences, approximately 8.6% observed once, and the top ten hold about an eighth. Time point given: patch test 1, 2 weeks after DPC sensitization. Treatment described: therapeutic diphenylcyclopropenone sensitization with weekly scalp DPC.

This clonotype originated in a woman in her forties with alopecia areata. Some clones in this sample may be carry-over from other donors' samples. V gene TRBV30 combines with J gene TRBJ1-2; D ambiguous. The sample consisted of whole blood, taken in connection with sensitization to the hapten diphenylcyclopropenone (DPC). This CDR3 reads CALRPPANYGYTF. CDR3 bases: TGTGCCCTACGGCCTCCAGCTAACTATGGCTACACCTTC.